One and the same sample provided the 15 T cell receptor beta chains below, sequenced in a study of blood T cell repertoires in COVID-19. Method: immunoSEQ multiplex PCR; TCRdb's copy keeps in-frame clones and lacks some. In the table there are 350,000 to 450,000 clones, 80% to 95% of which are singletons. Specimen: PBMCs or T cells enriched from blood (not recorded which). The receptors come from a woman aged 40 to 50 who had been exposed to COVID-19.

The chain carries TRBV14 and TRBJ2-5, with 7 bases that match TRBD2. This CDR3 has 16 residues. The junction had 10 bases not matched to a gene; V was cut back by 2 bases and J by 4 bases. CDR1 is SGHDN, CDR2 FVKESK, per germline. Here the CDR3 DNA reads TGTGCCAGCAGCCAACTGACGGGGGGTGGAGGAGAGACCCAGTACTTC. This sequence encodes CASSQLTGGGGETQYF.

The table lists this clone with a count of one. The chain combines TRBV25-1 with TRBJ1-5; 7 nucleotides agree with TRBD1. This CDR3 has 14 residues. Per germline, CDR1 MGHDK and CDR2 SYGVNS. J gave up 6 bases and V 5 bases, and 7 bases lay outside the gene matches. The CDR3 coding sequence is TGTGCCAGCAGTCCAGGGGGGAACGGTCAGCCCCAGCATTTT. The encoded protein is CASSPGGNGQPQHF.

The rearrangement links TRBV5-1 to TRBJ2-1; 8 bases fit TRBD2. Losses at the gene ends were 7 bases for V and 4 bases for J; bases not matched to a gene: 7. The CDR3 totals 14 residues. Per the germline V gene, CDR1 is SGHRS and CDR2 is YFSETQ. This chain's CDR3 is CASETSAGYNEQFF. The CDR3 DNA is TGCGCCAGCGAGACTAGCGCAGGATACAATGAGCAGTTCTTC. The complete variable domain, with remaining parts taken from reference TRBV5-1 and TRBJ2-1, reads KAGVTQTPRYLIKTRGQQVTLSCSPISGHRSVSWYQQTPGQGLQFLFEYFSETQRNKGNFPGRFSGRQFSNSRSEMNVSTLELGDSALYLCASETSAGYNEQFFGPGTRLTVL.

The chain joins TRBV5-1 to TRBJ1-2; D is undetermined. The CDR3 is 13 amino acids. Germline CDR1 is SGHRS and CDR2 is YFSETQ. The germline V and J ends were trimmed by 0 bases and 8 bases, with 11 bases remaining between them. The CDR3 DNA reads TGCGCCAGCAGCTTGGACGGTGCGCGGGGCTACACCTTC. Residues: CASSLDGARGYTF.

Details on this clone: Distinct nucleotide sequences in the sample also encode this CDR3. The chain joins TRBV18 to TRBJ1-1; 9 nucleotides line up with TRBD1. Per germline, CDR1 KGHSH and CDR2 LQKENI. The V and J ends lost 4 bases and 5 bases, in that order; junction bases with no gene match: 5. The CDR3 has 14 amino acids. The CDR3 DNA is TGTGCCAGCTCACGCGACAGGGGGGGAACTGAAGCTTTCTTT. Residues: CASSRDRGGTEAFF.

The V gene is TRBV11-2, the J gene TRBJ1-2, with D possibly being TRBD1 (6 bases). Germline assignment: CDR1 SGHAT and CDR2 FQNNGV. Trimming removed 5 bases from V and 0 bases from J, with 13 bases in between. There are 15 residues in the CDR3. CDR3 DNA sequence: TGTGCCAGCAGCCAAGGACAGATAGCTAACTATGGCTACACCTTC. This translates into CASSQGQIANYGYTF.

The chain combines TRBV19 with TRBJ2-1; TRBD2 might be the D (6 bases). Deletions cut 8 bases from V and 7 bases from J, with 18 bases between. Per the germline V gene, CDR1 is LNHDA and CDR2 is SQIVND (reference sequence). This CDR3 is built from 14 residues. CDR3 sequence (DNA): TGTGCCAGTTCGGGACTCTCAATGGGAAATGAGCAGTTCTTC. Translation: CASSGLSMGNEQFF.

The CDR3 coding sequence is TGCAGCGTTCGGGGGGAGGGGGCTGAAGCTTTCTTT. Encoded protein: CSVRGEGAEAFF. The gene calls are TRBV29-1 and TRBJ1-1, with D perhaps matching TRBD1 (6 bases). Per the germline V gene, CDR1 is SQVTM and CDR2 is ANQGSEA. The CDR3 covers 12 residues. V shed 5 bases and J shed 6 bases, with 13 bases lying between them.

The J gene is TRBJ1-5, the V gene TRBV2, with 8 bases lining up with TRBD1. V gave up 3 bases and J gave up 4 bases; unmatched junction bases: 5. The germline V gene encodes CDR1 SNHLY and CDR2 FYNNEI. The length of the CDR3 is 15 residues. DNA of the CDR3: TGTGCCAGCAGTGACGTACAGGGGGAGAATCAGCCCCAGCATTTT. Its protein product is CASSDVQGENQPQHF.

V and J are TRBV10-3 and TRBJ2-1; TRBD2 agrees at 13 bases. The germline V gene has CDR1 ENHRY and CDR2 SYGVKD. The CDR3 is made up of 14 amino acids. V shed 10 bases and J 6 bases; nucleotides not matched to a gene: 6. Here the CDR3 DNA reads TGTGCCACCGGGACTAGCGGGATGGGCAATGAGCAGTTCTTC. Translating gives CATGTSGMGNEQFF.

This clone occurred a few times. The V gene is TRBV5-1, the J gene TRBJ2-2, with D possibly matching TRBD2 (5 bases). The germline gives CDR1 SGHRS, CDR2 YFSETQ. Trimming left V 1 base short and J 5 bases short, with 9 bases between. This CDR3 spans 14 amino acids. The CDR3 protein is CASSLLGATGELFF. The DNA for the CDR3 is TGCGCCAGCAGCTTGTTGGGAGCTACCGGGGAGCTGTTTTTT.

This clone came up once. The genes are TRBV7-8 and TRBJ1-2; D is ambiguous. This CDR3 is 15 amino acids long. V gave up 1 base and J gave up 4 bases, with 13 bases separating them. Germline V gene data show CDR1 as SGHVS and CDR2 as FQNEAQ. CDR3 loop: CASSLEGGLVYGYTF. Here the CDR3 DNA reads TGTGCCAGCAGCTTAGAGGGCGGACTCGTCTATGGCTACACCTTC. Combining the CDR3 with reference TRBV7-8 and TRBJ1-2 gives the whole variable domain GAGVSQSPRYKVAKRGQDVALRCDPISGHVSLFWYQQALGQGPEFLTYFQNEAQLDKSGLPSDRFFAERPEGSVSTLKIQRTQQEDSAVYLCASSLEGGLVYGYTFGSGTRLTVV.

The genes are TRBV25-1 and TRBJ2-2, with a weak D call TRBD1 (6 bases). Germline CDR1 reads MGHDK; CDR2 reads SYGVNS. The CDR3 spans 15 residues. Trimming removed 1 base at V and 4 bases at J, with 10 bases between. In DNA, the CDR3 is TGTGCCAGCAGTGAATGGAAAGGGGGCACCGGGGAGCTGTTTTTT. Translating gives CASSEWKGGTGELFF.

The rearrangement uses TRBV6-7 and TRBJ1-2, with 7 bases aligning to TRBD1. TRBV6-7 falls under the ORF class, with uncertain function. V dropped 8 bases and J dropped 3; count of bases not matched to a gene: 15. The CDR3 covers 16 residues. CDR3 DNA sequence: TGTGCCAGCCCTCTAAAGGGGACAGCTAATGACTATGGCTACACCTTC. This gives the protein CASPLKGTANDYGYTF.

V gene TRBV5-1 combines with J gene TRBJ1-1, with D possibly being TRBD1 (5 bases). The CDR3 runs 15 residues. Germline assignment: CDR1 SGHRS and CDR2 YFSETQ. Trimming removed 5 bases from V and 0 bases from J, with 14 bases in between. Written as DNA, the CDR3 is TGCGCCAGCAGAGGACACCAGTTTATGAACACTGAAGCTTTCTTT. It specifies CASRGHQFMNTEAFF.